These 20 T cell receptor beta chains share one sample of origin, sequenced in a study of blood T cell repertoires in COVID-19. Some clones are missing from TCRdb's copy, which holds only in-frame ones; the method was immunoSEQ multiplex PCR. The data contain some 40,000 clones, around 73% of them singletons. The sample was peripheral blood. The receptors come from a man in his 70s with acute or convalescent COVID-19.

This sequence joins TRBV7-2 and TRBJ1-1; D is uncertain. CDR1 and CDR2 from the germline V gene are SGHTA and FQGNSA. V was pared by 5 bases and J by 12 bases, with 19 bases between. The CDR3 has 13 residues. This CDR3 is CASSLNGDTVSFF. The CDR3 DNA is TGTGCCAGCAGCCTTAACGGGGATACCGTCTCTTTCTTT.

This clone was seen a handful of times. This chain joins TRBV7-8 and TRBJ1-6; D is uncertain. This CDR3 contains 14 residues. Between the trimmed V and J ends, which lost 1 base and 10 bases, there was a span of 11 bases. CDR1 and CDR2 from the germline V gene are SGHVS and FQNEAQ. The CDR3 reads CASSLGAEGSPLHF. CDR3 DNA sequence: TGTGCCAGCAGCTTAGGGGCAGAAGGATCACCCCTCCACTTT.

The rearrangement links TRBV6-6 to TRBJ1-5; D is unresolved. CDR1 is MNHNY, CDR2 SVGAGI, per germline (reference sequence). The V end lost 5 bases, the J end lost 0 bases, and 8 bases lay between the germline ends. The CDR3 sequence is 14 residues long. The CDR3 DNA follows: TGTGCCAGCAGTAAGACATTTAGCAATCAGCCCCAGCATTTT. Amino acid sequence: CASSKTFSNQPQHF.

The V and J genes are TRBV30 and TRBJ1-2; 7 bases are shared with TRBD1. J was trimmed by 6 bases and V by 2 bases; bases with no gene match: 9. The CDR3 covers 14 residues. CDR1 and CDR2 (germline): GTSNPN, SVGIG (reference sequence). CDR3 in DNA: TGTGCCTGGAGTTTGGACAGGAAGTTGAATGGCTACACCTTC. This codes for CAWSLDRKLNGYTF.

A single count supports this clone. The chain uses TRBV28 and TRBJ2-5, with no clear D. The CDR3 is 13 amino acids. Looked up from germline, CDR1 is MDHEN and CDR2 is SYDVKM. Trimming left V 2 bases short and J 5 bases short, with 9 bases between. Here the CDR3 reads CASSLVATETQYF. Here the CDR3 DNA reads TGTGCCAGCAGTTTAGTCGCAACTGAGACCCAGTACTTC.

The rearrangement uses TRBV11-3 and TRBJ1-1, with TRBD1 as a possible D gene (5 bases). Germline CDR1 is SGHNT and CDR2 is YENEEA. The ends were cut back, 5 bases at V and 4 bases at J, with 14 bases in the middle. The CDR3 is 14 amino acids. The CDR3 here is CASSPQGGATEAFF. Here the CDR3 DNA reads TGTGCCAGCAGCCCCCAAGGCGGGGCCACTGAAGCTTTCTTT. The full variable domain, rest sourced from reference TRBV11-3 and TRBJ1-1, is EAGVVQSPRYKIIEKKQPVAFWCNPISGHNTLYWYLQNLGQGPELLIRYENEEAVDDSQLPKDRFSAERLKGVDSTLKIQPAELGDSAVYLCASSPQGGATEAFFGQGTRLTVV.

The sample holds one count of this clone. This chain links TRBV10-3 with TRBJ2-1; TRBD1 is a possible D gene (6 bases). The germline CDR1 and CDR2 sequences are ENHRY and SYGVKD. V was shortened by 3 bases and J by 2 bases, with 14 bases between the two germline ends. This CDR3 contains 16 residues. DNA of the CDR3: TGTGCCATCAGTGATGGGGGCCAAATGGCCTACAATGAGCAGTTCTTC. As protein: CAISDGGQMAYNEQFF.

This chain uses TRBV6-5 with TRBJ2-3, with 7 nucleotides matching TRBD2. The CDR3 is 16 amino acids. The V gene end was trimmed by 2 bases and the J gene end by 2 bases; junction bases not matched to a gene: 7. The germline gives CDR1 MNHEY, CDR2 SVGAGI. DNA for the CDR3: TGTGCCAGCAGTTACACGGCTAGCGGCACCACAGATACGCAGTATTTT. It translates to CASSYTASGTTDTQYF.

The V gene is TRBV21-1, the J gene TRBJ2-2; the table's D call, TRBD2, was not checked against the DNA. TRBV21-1 has pseudogene status. This CDR3 spans 15 amino acids. In DNA, the CDR3 is TGTGCCAGCAGCTACGGGACTAGTGACACCGGGGAGCTGTTTTTT. It codes for CASSYGTSDTGELFF.

This clone has more than one count but fewer than ten. V and J are TRBV27 and TRBJ2-5, with TRBD1 matching over 9 bases. CDR1 is MNHEY and CDR2 is SMNVEV in the germline V gene (reference sequence). V lost 5 bases to trimming and J lost 2 bases; unmatched junction nucleotides: 9. There are 16 residues in the CDR3. CDR3 in amino acids: CASSTLQGAYQETQYF. The DNA for the CDR3 is TGTGCCAGCAGTACCCTACAGGGGGCGTATCAAGAGACCCAGTACTTC.

The genes are TRBV28 and TRBJ2-3, with 11 bases fitting TRBD1. This CDR3 has 17 residues. With V trimmed by 4 bases and J by 4 bases, 10 bases remained unmatched. CDR1 MDHEN and CDR2 SYDVKM come from the germline V gene. CDR3 residues: CASSSLGQGAFADTQYF. The CDR3 bases are TGTGCCAGCAGTTCCCTAGGACAGGGGGCGTTCGCAGATACGCAGTATTTT. Full variable domain (remainder filled in from reference TRBV28 and TRBJ2-3): DVKVTQSSRYLVKRTGEKVFLECVQDMDHENMFWYRQDPGLGLRLIYFSYDVKMKEKGDIPEGYSVSREKKERFSLILESASTNQTSMYLCASSSLGQGAFADTQYFGPGTRLTVL.

The chain combines TRBV20-1 with TRBJ1-2; 8 bases are a match to TRBD1. The length of the CDR3 is 11 residues. The germline CDR1 and CDR2 sequences are DFQATT and SNEGSKA (reference sequence). V lost 6 bases, J lost 7 bases, and 4 bases stayed unmatched. The CDR3 region is CSALDRGGYTF. The CDR3 DNA reads as TGCAGTGCCCTAGACAGGGGTGGCTACACCTTC.

The J gene is TRBJ2-2, the V gene TRBV6-6; TRBD2 matches at 8 bases. The V gene's germline CDR1 is MNHNY and CDR2 SVGAGI (reference sequence). The CDR3 extends over 15 amino acids. V lost 6 bases to trimming and J lost 6 bases; unmatched junction nucleotides: 9. As DNA, the CDR3 is TGTGCCAGCAGGCTAGCCGGGGGGGTGGCCGGGGAGCTGTTTTTT. This gives the protein CASRLAGGVAGELFF.

The J gene is TRBJ1-1, the V gene TRBV20-1; D is ambiguous. This CDR3 comprises 11 residues. The V end was cut by 2 bases, the J end by 7 bases, with 8 bases between. CDR1 is DFQATT, CDR2 SNEGSKA, per germline (reference sequence). The CDR3 here is CSARLDGEAFF. CDR3 in DNA: TGCAGTGCTAGACTAGATGGTGAAGCTTTCTTT.

This clone was observed a few times. V usage is TRBV19 and J usage is TRBJ1-5; D ambiguous. The CDR3 spans 15 residues. CDR1 is LNHDA, CDR2 SQIVND, per germline (reference sequence). V shed 7 bases and J shed 7 bases, with 20 bases lying between them. The CDR3 protein is CASTAGGREGQPQHF. In DNA form, the CDR3 reads TGTGCCAGTACCGCTGGCGGGCGAGAAGGGCAGCCCCAGCATTTT.

This sequence joins TRBV6-2 or TRBV6-3 and TRBJ1-4; D gene uncertain. The CDR3 totals 13 residues. Per germline, CDR1 MNHEY and CDR2 SVGEGT. V was pared by 0 bases and J by 4 bases, with 3 bases between. CDR3 coding DNA: TGTGCCAGCAGTTACTCCGGTAATGAAAAACTGTTTTTT. Its translation is CASSYSGNEKLFF.

Here the CDR3 reads CASSPGNTGELFF. DNA of the CDR3: TGCGCCAGCAGCCCAGGGAACACCGGGGAGCTGTTTTTT. The chain has TRBV10-1 and TRBJ2-2; no clear D gene. V was shortened by 6 bases and J by 1 base, with 6 bases between the two germline ends. CDR3 length: 13 residues. Germline lookup yields CDR1 WNHNN and CDR2 SYGVQD (reference sequence).

V usage is TRBV19 and J usage is TRBJ2-4; TRBD1 might be the D (5 bases). The CDR3 contains 16 residues. V lost 6 bases to trimming and J lost 1 base, with 16 bases between them. The germline V gene encodes CDR1 LNHDA and CDR2 SQIVND (reference sequence). CDR3 nucleotides: TGTGCCAGTAGGGTGACAGTCGTTGCGGCCAAAAACATTCAGTACTTC. Protein: CASRVTVVAAKNIQYF.

The CDR3 bases are TGCGCCAGCAGCTTGGACCGTGCAGGGCCCTATGGCTACACCTTC. Protein product: CASSLDRAGPYGYTF. The chain joins TRBV5-1 to TRBJ1-2; possibly TRBD1 for D (5 bases). Between the trimmed V and J ends, which lost 0 bases and 4 bases, there was a span of 13 bases. The CDR3 is 15 residues long. Germline V gene lookup returns CDR1 SGHRS and CDR2 YFSETQ.

The chain couples TRBV30 to TRBJ1-1; 7 bases align to TRBD1. The V gene end was trimmed by 0 bases and the J gene end by 4 bases; junction bases not matched to a gene: 5. The CDR3 extends over 14 amino acids. The V gene's germline CDR1 is GTSNPN and CDR2 SVGIG (reference sequence). This CDR3 reads CAWSVNQGVTEAFF. DNA for the CDR3: TGTGCCTGGAGTGTAAACCAGGGGGTCACTGAAGCTTTCTTT.